The next 12 T cell receptor beta chains were all read from a single sample in a study of T cells in Graves' hyperthyroidism and ophthalmopathy. RNA transcripts were the template for amplifying TCR beta CDR3 regions. First-round RT-PCR targeting the TCR CDR3 was performed with the HTBI primer set. TCRdb itself ran the multiplex PCR reads through MiXCR, one entry per CDR3 protein. The profile covers a few hundred thousand distinct CDR3 sequences, with roughly 13% appearing a single time and 5.3% taken by the ten largest. The sample was blood. These receptors originate from a woman aged 18-29 years with Graves' hyperthyroidism.

With regard to this clonotype: One end of the junction is discordant with germline, which a read error may explain. V is TRBV6-2 or TRBV6-3 and J is TRBJ1-5; possibly TRBD1 for D (6 bases). Germline assignment: CDR1 MNHEY and CDR2 SVGEGT. The CDR3 loop spans 14 amino acids. The CDR3 is CASSYSGGNRPQHF. The CDR3, as DNA: TGTGCCAGCAGTTACTCAGGGGGAAATCGGCCCCAGCATTTT.

The J gene is TRBJ2-7, the V gene TRBV11-2; 14 positions match TRBD2. The CDR3 consists of 18 residues. Germline CDR1 is SGHAT and CDR2 is FQNNGV. The V segment lost 5 bases and the J segment 4 bases; nucleotides outside the gene matches: 13. The CDR3 DNA reads as TGTGCCAGCAGCCGCCGGACTAGCGGGAGGCTGGGATCTTACGAGCAGTACTTC. Amino acid sequence: CASSRRTSGRLGSYEQYF.

This clonotype was seen ten or more times. The rearrangement uses TRBV18 and TRBJ2-1, with D maybe TRBD2 (5 bases). With 2 bases removed from V and 4 bases from J, the gap between germline ends came to 15 bases. CDR3 length equals 16 residues. CDR1 and CDR2 (germline): KGHSH, LQKENI. CDR3 loop: CASSPSTSGNYNEQFF. The DNA of the CDR3 is TGTGCCAGCTCACCATCCACGTCCGGGAATTACAATGAGCAGTTCTTC.

The chain recombines TRBV7-9 with TRBJ2-2, with 7 positions matching TRBD2. This CDR3 has 17 residues. The V and J ends lost 10 bases and 4 bases, in that order; junction bases with no gene match: 18. Germline lookup yields CDR1 SEHNR and CDR2 FQNEAQ (reference sequence). The chain's CDR3 is CAIPIKGGPVVTGELFF. The CDR3 DNA reads as TGTGCCATCCCTATTAAGGGAGGGCCCGTAGTCACCGGGGAGCTGTTTTTT.

This clonotype appeared many times. J is TRBJ1-2 and V is TRBV28; 7 bases align to TRBD1. V gave up 0 bases and J gave up 1 base; unmatched junction bases: 2. Germline V gene lookup returns CDR1 MDHEN and CDR2 SYDVKM. The CDR3 runs 15 residues. In DNA form, the CDR3 reads TGTGCCAGCAGTTTATGGTCAGGGGGTAACTATGGCTACACCTTC. Translating it yields CASSLWSGGNYGYTF.

Comments on this clonotype: One end of the junction fails to match germline, which may point to a read error. V is TRBV24-1 and J is TRBJ1-2; D unclear. Germline V gene sequence: CDR1 KGHDR, CDR2 SFDVKD. This CDR3 has 11 residues. CDR3 residues: CATRDYYGYTF. Written as DNA, the CDR3 is TGTGCCACCAGAGATTATTATGGCTACACCTTC.

This clonotype showed up many times. This rearrangement joins TRBV10-3 to TRBJ2-6, with 7 bases identical to TRBD1. Germline assignment: CDR1 ENHRY and CDR2 SYGVKD. The V gene end was trimmed by 1 base and the J gene end by 0 bases; junction bases not matched to a gene: 3. The CDR3 is made up of 17 amino acids. The DNA of the CDR3 is TGTGCCATCAGTGAGTTAGGGGGCGCCTCTGGGGCCAACGTCCTGACTTTC. This encodes CAISELGGASGANVLTF.

This clonotype was observed many times. The rearrangement uses TRBV5-1 and TRBJ2-5; either TRBD1 or TRBD2 may supply D (5 bases each). Germline V gene data show CDR1 as SGHRS and CDR2 as YFSETQ. The CDR3 runs to 17 residues. Trimming cost V 0 bases and J 5 bases, with 20 bases left between them. CDR3 region: CASSLVVTGPDKETQYF. In DNA form, the CDR3 reads TGCGCCAGCAGCTTGGTGGTCACGGGACCGGACAAGGAGACCCAGTACTTC. Variable domain in full (rest from reference TRBV5-1 and TRBJ2-5): KAGVTQTPRYLIKTRGQQVTLSCSPISGHRSVSWYQQTPGQGLQFLFEYFSETQRNKGNFPGRFSGRQFSNSRSEMNVSTLELGDSALYLCASSLVVTGPDKETQYFGPGTRLLVL.

DNA for the CDR3: TGTGCCAGCAGTTTTAATGGCGGGGAGCTGTTTTTT. Translation gives CASSFNGGELFF. The V gene is TRBV27, the J gene TRBJ2-2; D not certain. This CDR3 comprises 12 residues. CDR1 is MNHEY, CDR2 SMNVEV, per germline (reference sequence). V was shortened by 3 bases and J by 7 bases, with 6 bases between the two germline ends.

The chain employs TRBV4-1 and TRBJ2-7; D gene unclear. The V gene lost 0 bases and the J gene lost 7 bases, with 13 bases spanning the gap. The CDR3 has 14 residues. Germline CDR1 and CDR2: MGHRA and YSYEKL. CDR3 protein: CASSQEGTLGEQYF. In nucleotides, the CDR3 is TGCGCCAGCAGCCAAGAAGGCACCCTAGGGGAGCAGTACTTC.

This clonotype was found many times. The chain has TRBV2 and TRBJ2-7; TRBD2 might be the D (5 bases). V shed 6 bases and J shed 5 bases, with 11 bases lying between them. Looked up from germline, CDR1 is SNHLY and CDR2 is FYNNEI. The CDR3 is 12 residues long. CDR3 region: CASRLGRNEQYF. In DNA form, the CDR3 reads TGTGCCAGCAGACTAGGTAGGAACGAGCAGTACTTC. Combining the CDR3 with reference TRBV2 and TRBJ2-7 gives the whole variable domain EPEVTQTPSHQVTQMGQEVILRCVPISNHLYFYWYRQILGQKVEFLVSFYNNEISEKSEIFDDQFSVERPDGSNFTLKIRSTKLEDSAMYFCASRLGRNEQYFGPGTRLTVT.

This chain joins TRBV6-2 or TRBV6-3 and TRBJ2-4; 8 positions match TRBD2. V shed 6 bases, J shed 3 bases, and the junction held 7 bases outside the gene matches. This CDR3 has 15 amino acids. Germline loops: CDR1 MNHEY, CDR2 SVGEGT. The CDR3 here is CASSSSGRSKNIQYF. The CDR3, as DNA: TGTGCCAGCAGCTCAAGCGGGAGAAGCAAAAACATTCAGTACTTC.